There are many counts of the clone carrying this T cell receptor (beta chain). Sequencing libraries for TCR beta were prepared with iRepertoire HTBI primers and Arm-PCR of CDR3 regions. Via MiXCR, TCRdb re-called the multiplex PCR reads, giving one row per CDR3 protein. The sample consists of a few hundred thousand distinct CDR3 sequences, 20% to 25% of them appearing once. The data stem from a study of regulatory T cells in long-lasting Graves disease. Time point meaning: persistent/refractory GD, antithyroid drugs over 5 years with positive TRAb. The TCR library was prepared using RNA isolated from PBMCs. Germline V gene data show CDR1 as SNHLY and CDR2 as FYNNEI. V was clipped by 7 bases and J by 4 bases; unmatched bases: 7. The CDR3 has 14 residues.

The sequencing used peripheral blood mononuclear cells (PBMCs), collected when the disease was refractory, from a patient treated with antithyroid drugs. This receptor was taken from a female donor with Graves disease. The chain joins TRBV2 to TRBJ2-7; the match to TRBD1 covers 10 bases. The chain's CDR3 is CASTRQGAEYEQYF. The CDR3 region has the DNA TGTGCCAGCACTCGACAGGGGGCCGAATACGAGCAGTACTTC.